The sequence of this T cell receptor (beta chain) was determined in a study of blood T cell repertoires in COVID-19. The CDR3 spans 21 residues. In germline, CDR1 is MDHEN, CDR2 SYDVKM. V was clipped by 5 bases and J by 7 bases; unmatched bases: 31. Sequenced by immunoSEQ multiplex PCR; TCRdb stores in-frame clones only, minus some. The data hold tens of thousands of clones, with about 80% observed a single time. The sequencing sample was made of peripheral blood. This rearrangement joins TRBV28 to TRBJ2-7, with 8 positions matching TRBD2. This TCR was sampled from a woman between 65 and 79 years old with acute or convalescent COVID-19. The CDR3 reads CASSLGLGELAGGIPIWEQYF. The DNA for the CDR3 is TGTGCCAGCAGTCTCGGCCTAGGGGAGCTAGCGGGCGGTATCCCAATTTGGGAGCAGTACTTC.